This T cell receptor beta chain originates from a study of cytomegalovirus exposure and HLA in healthy donors. Study-level background: Findings of an earlier analysis included roughly 120 million unique TCR beta sequences from some 190 million T cells. From donors who were HLA-typed, an early data release held 80 million to 95 million unique TCRs. General study findings and limits: With later analysis, a missense DCLRE1C variant became linked to TCR beta V- and J-gene trimming.

CDR3 length: 12 amino acids. This clone was counted a few times. Its antigen is not identified. Primers for the PCR totalled 60 Vbeta and 13 Jbeta. Clones were sequenced by immunoSEQ multiplex PCR, and TCRdb holds only the in-frame ones, with some missing. The sample lists 130,000 or so clones; just under 85% were seen once. The material sequenced was PBMCs. The source is a woman aged 40 to 50 in good health and CMV-seronegative. The chain combines TRBV21-1 with TRBJ2-7; TRBD2 is the table's D call, not checked against the DNA. TRBV21-1 is labeled a pseudogene. The CDR3 DNA reads TGTGCCAGCAGCAAATCCTCGGTCGAGCAGTACTTC. This sequence encodes CASSKSSVEQYF.